A single sample is the source of the 24 T cell receptor beta chains below, sequenced in a study of human T cells and chemical hapten exposure. MiXCR, run by TCRdb on the RACE reads, gives a single entry per CDR3 protein. The table includes 350,000 to 400,000 distinct CDR3 sequences, approximately 5.1% detected once. Time point denoted: pre-sensitization, week 0. Described treatment: therapeutic diphenylcyclopropenone sensitization with weekly scalp DPC. The starting material was whole blood, obtained in connection with sensitization to the hapten diphenylcyclopropenone (DPC). The receptors originated from a woman aged 45-59 years with alopecia areata. Some clones in this sample may be carry-over from other donors' samples.

This clonotype was counted between two and nine times. The chain recombines TRBV6-6 with TRBJ1-1; possibly TRBD1 for D (5 bases). Trimming stripped 0 bases from V and 2 bases from J, with 13 bases between. Germline V gene lookup returns CDR1 MNHNY and CDR2 SVGAGI (reference sequence). This CDR3 has 16 residues. The DNA of the CDR3 is TGTGCCAGCAGTTACTCGGTTCAGGGAACAAACACTGAAGCTTTCTTT. This sequence encodes CASSYSVQGTNTEAFF.

In DNA, the CDR3 is TGTGCCATCGCAAGCGGGCCCTCCTACAATGAGCAGTTCTTC. Translated, it gives CAIASGPSYNEQFF. The rearrangement uses TRBV6-2 or TRBV6-3 and TRBJ2-1; possible D gene TRBD2, 6 bases. V dropped 10 bases and J dropped 0 bases, with 13 bases sitting between them. CDR1 MNHEY and CDR2 SVGEGT come from the germline V gene. This CDR3 has 14 residues.

This clonotype showed up many times. The chain employs TRBV11-2 and TRBJ2-4; D gene unclear. CDR3 length equals 13 residues. Germline CDR1 SGHAT, CDR2 FQNNGV. Trimming cost V 5 bases and J 1 base, with 6 bases left between them. The DNA of the CDR3 is TGTGCCAGCAGCGGCGTTGCCAAAAACATTCAGTACTTC. Translating gives CASSGVAKNIQYF.

The table lists this clonotype with many counts. This chain uses TRBV28 with TRBJ1-2; D is ambiguous. The V end was cut by 10 bases, the J end by 4 bases, with 7 bases between. The CDR3 is 10 amino acids. From germline, CDR1 is MDHEN and CDR2 SYDVKM. CDR3 in DNA: TGTGCCACCCTTGGCTATGGCTACACCTTC. Its protein is CATLGYGYTF.

This clonotype turned up a few times. The chain employs TRBV21-1 and TRBJ1-1; the table's D call, TRBD1, was not checked against the DNA. TRBV21-1 is listed as a pseudogene. The CDR3 has 15 amino acids. The CDR3 DNA reads as TGTGCCAGCAGCAAAGAAAGGACAGGGGGTTGTAAAGCTTTCTTT. Its protein is CASSKERTGGCKAFF.

This clonotype was picked up a small number of times. The rearrangement uses TRBV5-1 and TRBJ2-3, with 8 nucleotides matching TRBD2. The CDR3 is 17 residues long. V shed 6 bases and J 5 bases; nucleotides not matched to a gene: 17. CDR1 is SGHRS, CDR2 YFSETQ, per germline. For the CDR3, the DNA is TGCGCCAGCACACTAGCGGAGACCACACCTGAGTTAGATACGCAGTATTTT. Amino acid sequence: CASTLAETTPELDTQYF.

The sample holds many counts of this clonotype. V gene TRBV3-1 combines with J gene TRBJ1-2; D remains unclear. CDR3 length: 14 amino acids. Germline CDR1 and CDR2: LGHDT and YNNKEL (reference sequence). The V end lost 0 bases, the J end lost 2 bases, and 7 bases lay between the germline ends. CDR3 in amino acids: CASSQDGTNYGYTF. The CDR3 bases are TGTGCCAGCAGCCAAGACGGAACCAACTATGGCTACACCTTC.

V gene TRBV5-1 combines with J gene TRBJ2-3, with a possible D match to TRBD1 (5 bases). The CDR3 totals 15 residues. Trimming took off 0 bases at V and 1 base at J, with 9 bases between the two ends. Per the germline V gene, CDR1 is SGHRS and CDR2 is YFSETQ. The CDR3 sequence is CASSLEGYGTDTQYF. CDR3 coding DNA: TGCGCCAGCAGCTTGGAGGGGTACGGCACAGATACGCAGTATTTT.

This clonotype was recorded many times. The V and J genes are TRBV29-1 and TRBJ1-5; D not resolved. Trimming took off 4 bases at V and 2 bases at J, with 9 bases between the two ends. The CDR3 length is 13 residues. Germline CDR1 reads SQVTM; CDR2 reads ANQGSEA. The CDR3 here is CSVADTRNQPQHF. CDR3 nucleotides: TGCAGCGTTGCAGACACCCGCAATCAGCCCCAGCATTTT.

Ten or more counts support this clonotype. The CDR3 DNA reads TGTGCCAGTAGTATAGGGGGAGGAACCAACTATGGCTACACCTTC. It is translated as CASSIGGGTNYGYTF. The chain couples TRBV19 to TRBJ1-2; D call uncertain. CDR3 length: 15 amino acids. Germline V CDR1 and CDR2: LNHDA, SQIVND (reference sequence). Trimming left V 1 base short and J 2 bases short, with 11 bases between.

This clonotype was recorded at least ten times. V gene TRBV5-1 combines with J gene TRBJ1-6; perhaps TRBD1 as D (5 bases). The CDR3 sequence is 16 residues long. Germline CDR1 SGHRS, CDR2 YFSETQ. Trimming stripped 2 bases from V and 6 bases from J, with 15 bases between. The CDR3 DNA follows: TGCGCCAGCAGCTTTGAAGCCGGGGCACTTAATTCACCCCTCCACTTT. Translation: CASSFEAGALNSPLHF. Using reference TRBV5-1 and TRBJ1-6 for the parts outside the CDR3, the full variable domain is KAGVTQTPRYLIKTRGQQVTLSCSPISGHRSVSWYQQTPGQGLQFLFEYFSETQRNKGNFPGRFSGRQFSNSRSEMNVSTLELGDSALYLCASSFEAGALNSPLHFGNGTRLTVT.

The genes are TRBV6-2 or TRBV6-3 and TRBJ1-1; TRBD1 is a possible D gene (5 bases). Germline loops: CDR1 MNHEY, CDR2 SVGEGT. CDR3 length: 15 amino acids. V gave up 2 bases and J gave up 5 bases, with 15 bases separating them. Written as DNA, the CDR3 is TGTGCCAGCAGTTACAGGTCGGGGGATTGGACTGAAGCTTTCTTT. It encodes CASSYRSGDWTEAFF.

In this sample, this clonotype turned up many times. The chain has TRBV27 and TRBJ1-2, with a tentative D call TRBD1 (5 bases). The CDR3 contains 12 residues. The ends were cut back, 4 bases at V and 8 bases at J, with 11 bases in the middle. Germline V gene lookup returns CDR1 MNHEY and CDR2 SMNVEV (reference sequence). CDR3 region: CASSSTGGGYTF. The CDR3 nucleotides are TGTGCCAGCAGTTCCACAGGTGGGGGCTACACCTTC.

CDR3 amino acids: CASSRTLYGYTF. The DNA for the CDR3 is TGTGCCAGTAGTAGAACGCTATATGGCTACACCTTC. This chain connects TRBV19 to TRBJ1-2; no firm D call. Trimming cost V 4 bases and J 5 bases, with 8 bases left between them. Germline assignment: CDR1 LNHDA and CDR2 SQIVND (reference sequence). The CDR3 has 12 amino acids.

The table lists this clonotype with many counts. The chain has TRBV5-1 and TRBJ2-1; 12 bases are a match to TRBD2. V lost 3 bases, J lost 5 bases, and 0 bases stayed unmatched. CDR1 SGHRS and CDR2 YFSETQ come from the germline V gene. CDR3 size: 14 residues. CDR3 sequence: CASSWTSGNNEQFF. For the CDR3, the DNA is TGCGCCAGCAGCTGGACTAGCGGGAACAATGAGCAGTTCTTC.

The chain is built from TRBV6-5 and TRBJ1-1; D is undetermined. V dropped 2 bases and J dropped 7 bases, with 8 bases sitting between them. The CDR3 runs 12 residues. Germline values: CDR1 MNHEY, CDR2 SVGAGI. CDR3 amino acids: CASSYGTDEAFF. For the CDR3, the DNA is TGTGCCAGCAGTTACGGAACAGATGAAGCTTTCTTT.

Of note for this clonotype: Germline is not matched at one junction end, which may reflect a read error. J is TRBJ1-6 and V is TRBV7-2; 7 bases agree with TRBD1. CDR3 length: 15 amino acids. CDR1 and CDR2 from the germline V gene are SGHTA and FQGNSA. The CDR3 protein is CAGSLGGQNNSPLHF. The CDR3 bases are TGTGCCGGCAGCTTAGGGGGACAGAATAATTCACCCCTCCACTTT.

The table lists this clonotype with many counts. The chain couples TRBV10-3 to TRBJ1-5; TRBD1 might be the D (6 bases). From germline, CDR1 is ENHRY and CDR2 SYGVKD. CDR3 length equals 13 residues. With 6 bases removed from V and 5 bases from J, the gap between germline ends came to 11 bases. The CDR3 region is CAIRRDMDQPQHF. The DNA for the CDR3 is TGTGCCATCAGGCGGGACATGGATCAGCCCCAGCATTTT.

The genes are TRBV4-1 and TRBJ2-7; 11 bases agree with TRBD1. The CDR3 has 17 residues. Germline V gene data show CDR1 as MGHRA and CDR2 as YSYEKL. With 4 bases clipped from V and 5 bases from J, the junction kept 13 bases outside the gene matches. For the CDR3, the DNA is TGCGCCAGCAGCCCCCCCGGGGGGGACAGGGGGAAGGACGAGCAGTACTTC. Translating gives CASSPPGGDRGKDEQYF.

There are many counts of this clonotype. The gene calls are TRBV24-1 and TRBJ2-1; 7 bases line up with TRBD1. Germline CDR1 KGHDR, CDR2 SFDVKD. V dropped 7 bases and J dropped 9; count of bases not matched to a gene: 8. The CDR3 contains 13 residues. CDR3 sequence: CATSLYRGGEQFF. The CDR3 DNA reads as TGTGCCACCAGCCTATACAGGGGTGGTGAGCAGTTCTTC.

The gene calls are TRBV6-2 or TRBV6-3 and TRBJ2-3, with 12 bases aligning to TRBD2. The V and J ends lost 6 bases and 4 bases, in that order; junction bases with no gene match: 5. From germline, CDR1 is MNHEY and CDR2 SVGEGT. CDR3 length: 15 amino acids. This CDR3 is CASRRLAGAADTQYF. CDR3 DNA sequence: TGTGCCAGCAGACGACTAGCGGGAGCCGCAGATACGCAGTATTTT.

Many counts were recorded for this clonotype. The chain carries TRBV12-3 or TRBV12-4 and TRBJ1-6; TRBD1 matches at 9 bases. CDR3 length: 14 amino acids. V was clipped by 1 base and J by 11 bases; unmatched bases: 3. CDR3 residues: CASSLEGQGPPLHF. As DNA, the CDR3 is TGTGCCAGCAGTTTAGAAGGACAGGGGCCACCCCTCCACTTT.

This clonotype was seen many times. The chain is built from TRBV12-3 or TRBV12-4 and TRBJ2-7; TRBD2 is a possible D gene (6 bases). The CDR3 loop spans 12 amino acids. V lost 6 bases to trimming and J lost 6 bases, with 12 bases between them. CDR3 region: CASSRDSSEQYF. In DNA form, the CDR3 reads TGTGCCAGCAGCAGGGACTCTTCCGAGCAGTACTTC.

The chain couples TRBV20-1 to TRBJ2-1; 8 nucleotides match TRBD2. This CDR3 has 16 residues. Trimming took 3 bases from V and 3 from J; bases not matched to a gene: 10. Per germline, CDR1 DFQATT and CDR2 SNEGSKA (reference sequence). The CDR3 sequence is CSASNPGLGFYNEQFF. DNA of the CDR3: TGCAGTGCTAGTAATCCGGGACTAGGATTCTACAATGAGCAGTTCTTC.